This T cell receptor (beta chain) was recorded in a study of T-cell memory formation after mild COVID-19. Broader study findings: Nothing showed for sure that second-wave clones peaking on day 37 were SARS-CoV-2 specific.

The CDR3 totals 16 residues. The germline gives CDR1 MNHEY, CDR2 SVGAGI. J was trimmed by 1 base and V by 5 bases; bases with no gene match: 6. A remark on this clonotype: Its cognate antigen is unknown.

TCRdb analysed the 5' RACE reads with MiXCR anew, one entry per CDR3 protein. In the table there are 75,000 to 95,000 distinct CDR3 sequences, about an eighth of which are singletons. The genes are TRBV6-5 and TRBJ2-3; 10 nucleotides align to TRBD2. The specimen sequenced was PBMCs or a T cell subset sorted from them (not recorded which). The receptor's source is an adult woman who had mild COVID-19 (a few samples of this study predate the infection). Cell type and time point are not known. CDR3 residues: CASSPLAGARTDTQYF. The CDR3 DNA reads TGTGCCAGCAGTCCCCTAGCGGGAGCTCGCACAGATACGCAGTATTTT.